The subject of this entry is one TCR beta chain. The antigen remains undetermined. The data belong to a study of T-cell memory formation after mild COVID-19. The overall study: TCR clusters were largely donor specific. Study results and caveats: Cross-reactive memory apparently joined, as some responding clones appeared in pre-infection memory.

Via MiXCR, TCRdb re-called the 5' RACE reads, giving one row per CDR3 protein. Here the sample spans 450,000 or so distinct CDR3 sequences, about 23% being singletons. The CDR3 totals 13 residues. Germline CDR1 and CDR2: KGHSH and LQKENI. V lost 8 bases and J lost 6; bases outside the gene matches: 6. The rearrangement joins TRBV18 to TRBJ2-1; 8 bases are shared with TRBD2. Material for sequencing was PBMCs or a T cell subset sorted from them (not recorded which). This receptor was identified in an adult woman who had mild COVID-19 (a few samples of this study predate the infection). Cell type and time point are not known. The CDR3 region is CASGSRGANEQFF. CDR3 nucleotides: TGTGCCAGCGGATCGCGGGGGGCCAATGAGCAGTTCTTC.